This is a list of T cell receptor beta chains from one sample in a study of blood T cell repertoires in COVID-19. The protocol was immunoSEQ multiplex PCR, while the TCRdb copy is restricted to in-frame clones and leaves out a portion. The data show over 150,000 clones, with roughly 76% seen just once and 10% to 15% held by the top ten. The material sequenced was peripheral blood. The receptors originated from an elderly woman with COVID-19, enrolled during active disease. Both conserved end residues are part of each CDR3. Fields, in order: V gene, clone size, J gene, D gene, CDR3 protein, CDR3 DNA. D genes are given only for firm matches. Not all rows give a size; the values are once, few, many and, for expanded clones, a class.

>TRBV6-5|-|TRBJ2-7|-
CASNLDTYEQYF
TGTGCCAGCAATCTGGACACCTACGAGCAGTACTTC
>TRBV9|-|TRBJ2-3|-
CASSGRQYTDTQYF
TGTGCCAGCAGCGGCCGACAGTACACAGATACGCAGTATTTT
>TRBV4-2|-|TRBJ1-2|-
CASSQESGYTF
TGTGCCAGCAGCCAAGAATCAGGCTACACCTTC
>TRBV24-1|once|TRBJ2-1|TRBD1
CATGQDNEQFF
TGTGCCACCGGACAGGACAATGAGCAGTTCTTC
>TRBV6-6|few|TRBJ2-2|TRBD2
CASSYGGDTGELFF
TGTGCCAGCAGTTACGGGGGGGACACCGGGGAGCTGTTTTTT
>TRBV2|-|TRBJ2-2|-
CASSERGSLGELFF
TGTGCCAGCAGTGAAAGGGGGTCGCTGGGGGAGCTGTTTTTT
>TRBV2|-|TRBJ1-1|TRBD1
CASSKNSPATGDSEAFF
TGTGCCAGCAGTAAGAATAGCCCCGCCACAGGGGACTCTGAAGCTTTCTTT
>TRBV7-9|-|TRBJ1-1|-
CASSSATGNEGDTEAFF
TGTGCCAGCAGCTCCGCTACAGGGAATGAAGGAGACACTGAAGCTTTCTTT
>TRBV7-8|-|TRBJ1-2|TRBD1
CASSYQPGGGSNYGYTF
TGTGCCAGCAGCTACCAACCGGGAGGGGGCTCAAACTATGGCTACACCTTC
>TRBV7-9|-|TRBJ2-5|-
CASSRGAETQYF
TGTGCCAGCAGCCGGGGGGCCGAGACCCAGTACTTC
>TRBV18|-|TRBJ2-5|-
CASSPPYQETQYF
TGTGCCAGCTCACCACCTTATCAAGAGACCCAGTACTTC
>TRBV11-2|-|TRBJ1-6|TRBD1
CASRSGGKSSPLHF
TGTGCCAGCAGATCAGGGGGAAAGAGTTCACCCCTCCACTTT
>TRBV11-2|-|TRBJ1-6|TRBD1
CASSLTGDRVVPLHF
TGTGCCAGCAGCTTAACTGGGGACAGGGTAGTTCCCCTCCACTTT
>TRBV6-6|-|TRBJ1-4|-
CASRPGLESEKLFF
TGTGCCAGCAGACCGGGACTCGAAAGTGAAAAACTGTTTTTT
>TRBV5-8|-|TRBJ1-5|-
CASSLGQLDQPQHF
TGTGCCAGCAGCTTGGGTCAGCTAGATCAGCCCCAGCATTTT
>TRBV19|-|TRBJ1-2|-
CASSIPGRGYGYTF
TGTGCCAGTAGTATCCCCGGGCGGGGCTATGGCTACACCTTC
>TRBV4-1|-|TRBJ1-2|TRBD1
CASSQGSPGTGVFYGYTF
TGCGCCAGCAGCCAAGGTAGTCCCGGGACAGGTGTCTTTTATGGCTACACCTTC
>TRBV9|few|TRBJ2-3|-
CASSVGGARPDTQYF
TGTGCCAGCAGCGTAGGAGGCGCTCGTCCAGATACGCAGTATTTT
>TRBV5-1|-|TRBJ2-7|TRBD1
CASSSSGTAYEQYF
TGCGCCAGCAGCTCGTCCGGGACAGCCTACGAGCAGTACTTC
>TRBV5-1|few|TRBJ1-2|-
CASSLNRANYGYTF
TGCGCCAGCAGCTTGAACAGAGCTAACTATGGCTACACCTTC
>TRBV19|-|TRBJ1-2|-
CASSIPPGKGYGYTF
TGTGCCAGTAGTATACCGCCAGGGAAGGGGTATGGCTACACCTTC
>TRBV7-9|-|TRBJ2-3|TRBD1
CASRPGTGTDTQYF
TGTGCCAGCAGACCCGGGACAGGGACAGATACGCAGTATTTT
>TRBV24-1|-|TRBJ2-1|TRBD1
CASRDRRYNEQFF
TGTGCCTCCCGGGACAGACGTTACAATGAGCAGTTCTTC
>TRBV5-8|-|TRBJ1-2|-
CASSLQGNYGYTF
TGTGCCAGCAGCTTACAGGGTAACTATGGCTACACCTTC
>TRBV5-1|-|TRBJ2-7|-
CASSLDGGSQYEQYF
TGCGCCAGCAGCTTGGATGGAGGTTCTCAGTACGAGCAGTACTTC
>TRBV5-1|-|TRBJ1-6|-
CASRGGGSFSYNSPLHF
TGCGCCAGCAGGGGAGGGGGATCTTTTTCCTATAATTCACCCCTCCACTTT